The sequence of this TCR beta chain was determined in a study of CD8 T cells in ankylosing spondylitis. Each CDR3 protein is one row after TCRdb ran MiXCR on the 5' RACE reads. The sample has 330,000 or so distinct CDR3 sequences, approximately 8% seen once. For this clonotype: The antigen is unknown.

V shed 2 bases and J shed 0 bases, with 19 bases lying between them. In germline, CDR1 is MGHRA, CDR2 YSYEKL. The CDR3 spans 18 residues. Regarding the study as a whole: In reactive arthritis synovial fluid and blood, some motif variants had been reported before. Typical of ankylosing spondylitis blood, it appeared, was a TCR beta motif of fewer than 10 highly homologous variants.

The chain recombines TRBV4-1 with TRBJ1-2; D may be TRBD1 (6 bases). The sequenced sample consisted of blood, either unsorted or a sorted T cell fraction (not recorded which). This receptor was obtained from a male donor with ankylosing spondylitis. CDR3: CASSQTRTVPLANYGYTF. In DNA form, the CDR3 reads TGCGCCAGCAGCCAAACGCGGACAGTCCCCCTAGCTAACTATGGCTACACCTTC.